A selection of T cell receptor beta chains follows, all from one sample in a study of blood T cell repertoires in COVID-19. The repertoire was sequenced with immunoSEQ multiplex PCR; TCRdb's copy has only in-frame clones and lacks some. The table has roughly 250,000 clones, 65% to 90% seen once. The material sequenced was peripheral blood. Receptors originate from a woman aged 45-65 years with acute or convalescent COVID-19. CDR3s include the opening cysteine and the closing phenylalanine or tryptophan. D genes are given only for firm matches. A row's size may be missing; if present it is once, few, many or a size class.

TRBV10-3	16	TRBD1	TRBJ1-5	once	CAISATGQGGNQPQHF	TGTGCCATCAGTGCGACCGGACAGGGTGGGAATCAGCCCCAGCATTTT
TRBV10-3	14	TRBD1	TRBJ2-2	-	CAIREEGASGELFF	TGTGCCATCAGGGAAGAGGGGGCTTCCGGGGAGCTGTTTTTT
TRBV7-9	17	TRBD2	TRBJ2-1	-	CASSLLDGGSKYNEQFF	TGTGCCAGCAGCTTATTAGATGGCGGGAGTAAGTACAATGAGCAGTTCTTC
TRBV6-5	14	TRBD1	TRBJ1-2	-	CASRWGQGGSGYTF	TGTGCCAGCAGATGGGGACAGGGCGGTTCTGGCTACACCTTC
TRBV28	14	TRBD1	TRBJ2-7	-	CASSLFGTGYEQYF	TGTGCCAGCAGTTTGTTCGGGACAGGCTACGAGCAGTACTTC
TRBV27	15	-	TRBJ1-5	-	CASSLSLQNNQPQHF	TGTGCCAGCAGTTTAAGTTTACAGAACAATCAGCCCCAGCATTTT
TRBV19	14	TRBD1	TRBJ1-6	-	CASTATGTDSPLHF	TGTGCCAGTACCGCGACAGGGACGGATTCACCCCTCCACTTT
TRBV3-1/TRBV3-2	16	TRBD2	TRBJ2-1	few	CASSLAGLAVYNEQFF	TGTGCCAGCAGCCTCGCGGGACTAGCGGTTTACAATGAGCAGTTCTTC
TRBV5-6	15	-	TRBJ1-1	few	CASSLSLGGRSEAFF	TGTGCCAGCAGCTTGAGTTTAGGGGGACGGTCTGAAGCTTTCTTT
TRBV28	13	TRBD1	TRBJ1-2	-	CASRPTDRVGYTF	TGTGCCAGCAGACCTACGGACAGGGTTGGCTACACCTTC
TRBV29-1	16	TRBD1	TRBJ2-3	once	CSASGGQGIRTDTQYF	TGCAGCGCCTCAGGGGGACAGGGGATTCGAACAGATACGCAGTATTTT
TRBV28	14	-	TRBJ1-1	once	CASSSPSGFDEAFF	TGTGCCAGCAGTTCCCCCTCAGGGTTCGATGAAGCTTTCTTT
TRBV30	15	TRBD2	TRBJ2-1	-	CAWSGLAGVYNEQFF	TGTGCCTGGTCCGGACTAGCGGGGGTGTACAATGAGCAGTTCTTC
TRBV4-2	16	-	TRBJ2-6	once	CASSQDRGSGANVLTF	TGTGCCAGCAGCCAAGATCGGGGCTCTGGGGCCAACGTCCTGACTTTC
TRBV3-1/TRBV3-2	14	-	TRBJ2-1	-	CASSHGGREDEQFF	TGTGCCAGCAGCCACGGGGGAAGGGAGGATGAGCAGTTCTTC
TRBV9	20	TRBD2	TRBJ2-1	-	CASSVAGGLAGSITGNEQFF	TGTGCCAGCAGCGTAGCTGGGGGACTAGCGGGATCAATAACGGGGAATGAGCAGTTCTTC
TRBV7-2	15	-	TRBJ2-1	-	CASSLSRDTNNEQFF	TGTGCCAGCAGCTTATCACGGGACACCAACAATGAGCAGTTCTTC
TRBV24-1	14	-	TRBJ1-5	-	CATSMGGSNQPQHF	TGTGCCACCAGTATGGGGGGGTCAAATCAGCCCCAGCATTTT
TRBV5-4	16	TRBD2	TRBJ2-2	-	CASSLALAGGAGELFF	TGTGCCAGCAGCTTGGCACTAGCGGGGGGTGCCGGGGAGCTGTTTTTT
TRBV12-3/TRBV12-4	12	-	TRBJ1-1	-	CASSLQGTEAFF	TGTGCCAGCAGTTTACAGGGCACTGAAGCTTTCTTT
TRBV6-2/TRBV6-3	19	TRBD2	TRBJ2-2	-	CASSQWGLAGTANTGELFF	TGTGCCAGCAGTCAATGGGGACTAGCGGGGACCGCGAACACCGGGGAGCTGTTTTTT
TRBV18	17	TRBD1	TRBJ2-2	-	CASSPLGTGSNTGELFF	TGTGCCAGCTCACCACTAGGGACAGGGTCGAACACCGGGGAGCTGTTTTTT
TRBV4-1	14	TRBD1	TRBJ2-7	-	CASSQRGQGGEQYF	TGCGCCAGCAGCCAGCGGGGACAGGGAGGCGAGCAGTACTTC
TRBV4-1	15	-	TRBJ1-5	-	CASSQDQYSNQPQHF	TGCGCCAGCAGCCAAGATCAGTATAGCAATCAGCCCCAGCATTTT
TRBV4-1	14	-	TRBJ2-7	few	CASSQRRDTYEQYF	TGCGCCAGCAGCCAACGCCGGGACACCTACGAGCAGTACTTC
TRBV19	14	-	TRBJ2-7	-	CASSKTEGRSEQYF	TGTGCCAGTAGTAAAACAGAGGGCCGGAGCGAGCAGTACTTC
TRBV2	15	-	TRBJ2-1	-	CASSSTGGPYNEQFF	TGTGCCAGCAGCTCAACCGGGGGACCTTACAATGAGCAGTTCTTC
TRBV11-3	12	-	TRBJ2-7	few	CASSHSGDEQYF	TGTGCCAGCAGCCATTCAGGGGACGAGCAGTACTTC
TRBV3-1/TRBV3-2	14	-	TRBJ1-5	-	CASSQGAGNQPQHF	TGTGCCAGCAGCCAAGGTGCGGGGAACCAGCCCCAGCATTTT
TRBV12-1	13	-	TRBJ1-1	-	CASRSREGTEAFF	TGTGCCAGCAGGTCTCGGGAGGGCACTGAAGCTTTCTTT
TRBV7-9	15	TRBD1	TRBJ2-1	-	CASSLEQGAIDEQFF	TGTGCCAGCAGCTTAGAACAGGGGGCTATCGATGAGCAGTTCTTC
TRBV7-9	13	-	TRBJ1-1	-	CASSLEGMTEAFF	TGTGCCAGCAGCTTGGAGGGAATGACTGAAGCTTTCTTT
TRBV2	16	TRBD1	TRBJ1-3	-	CASTVDRGSGGNTIYF	TGTGCCAGCACTGTCGACAGGGGATCGGGCGGAAACACCATATATTTT
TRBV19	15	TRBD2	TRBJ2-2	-	CASSILADWGGELFF	TGTGCCAGTAGTATACTAGCGGATTGGGGGGGGGAGCTGTTTTTT
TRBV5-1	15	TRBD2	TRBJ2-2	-	CASSSSGGLTGELFF	TGCGCCAGCAGCTCTAGCGGGGGTCTCACCGGGGAGCTGTTTTTT
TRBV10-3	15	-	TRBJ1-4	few	CAISESRGTNEKLFF	TGTGCCATCAGTGAGTCTAGGGGGACTAATGAAAAACTGTTTTTT
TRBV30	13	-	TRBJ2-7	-	CAWSRTGSYEQYF	TGTGCCTGGAGTAGGACGGGGTCCTACGAGCAGTACTTC
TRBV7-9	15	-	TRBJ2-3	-	CASSLRYGSTDTQYF	TGTGCCAGCAGCTTACGGTACGGTAGCACAGATACGCAGTATTTT
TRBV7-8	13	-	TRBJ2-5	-	CASSRGGEETQYF	TGTGCCAGCAGTAGGGGGGGAGAAGAGACCCAGTACTTC
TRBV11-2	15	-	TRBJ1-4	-	CASSPRREPNEKLFF	TGTGCCAGCAGCCCCCGCAGGGAACCCAATGAAAAACTGTTTTTT
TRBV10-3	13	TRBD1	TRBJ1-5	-	CAITDRVDQPQHF	TGTGCCATCACGGACAGGGTGGATCAGCCCCAGCATTTT
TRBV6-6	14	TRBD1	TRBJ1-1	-	CASSYGDRGTEAFF	TGTGCCAGCAGTTACGGAGACAGGGGTACTGAAGCTTTCTTT
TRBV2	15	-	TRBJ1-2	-	CASSEGDSKVYGYTF	TGTGCCAGCAGTGAAGGCGACAGTAAGGTCTATGGCTACACCTTC
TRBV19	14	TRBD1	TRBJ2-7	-	CASSIRQGAYEQYF	TGTGCCAGTAGTATTCGACAGGGGGCCTACGAGCAGTACTTC
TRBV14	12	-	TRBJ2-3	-	CASSHSGDTQYF	TGTGCCAGCAGCCACTCCGGGGATACGCAGTATTTT
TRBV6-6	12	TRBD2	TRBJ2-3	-	CATAGDTDTQYF	TGTGCCACCGCGGGGGACACAGATACGCAGTATTTT
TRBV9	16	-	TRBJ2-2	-	CASSVDGGVNTGELFF	TGTGCCAGCAGCGTAGACGGCGGGGTGAACACCGGGGAGCTGTTTTTT
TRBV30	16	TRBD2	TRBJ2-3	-	CACGTSAAPYTDTQYF	TGTGCCTGCGGGACTAGCGCCGCTCCTTACACAGATACGCAGTATTTT
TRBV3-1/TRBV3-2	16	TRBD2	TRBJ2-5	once	CASSQPLAGGWETQYF	TGTGCCAGCAGCCAACCACTAGCGGGGGGGTGGGAGACCCAGTACTTC
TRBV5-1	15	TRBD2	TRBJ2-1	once	CASSIGTSLANEQFF	TGCGCCAGCAGCATCGGGACTAGTCTTGCCAATGAGCAGTTCTTC
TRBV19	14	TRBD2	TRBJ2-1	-	CATSGTSFYNEQFF	TGTGCCACCTCCGGGACTAGCTTCTACAATGAGCAGTTCTTC
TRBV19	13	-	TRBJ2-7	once	CASSPQSGYEQYF	TGTGCCAGTAGTCCACAGTCTGGATACGAGCAGTACTTC
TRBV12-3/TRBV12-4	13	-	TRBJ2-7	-	CASSLGTPYEQYF	TGTGCCAGCAGTTTAGGGACACCTTACGAGCAGTACTTC
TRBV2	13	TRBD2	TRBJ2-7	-	CASNSGGAYEQYF	TGTGCCAGCAATAGCGGGGGGGCTTACGAGCAGTACTTC